These 30 T cell receptor beta chains share one sample of origin, sequenced in a study of radiation and T cells in renal cell carcinoma. Some clones are missing from TCRdb's copy, which holds only in-frame ones; the method was immunoSEQ multiplex PCR. The repertoire holds 150,000 or so clones, with about 88% as singletons. Time point given: baseline pretreatment blood. Stated treatment: 15 Gy SBRT to primary tumor, nephrectomy 4 weeks later. The sequencing here drew on blood, taken from a patient whose treatment included radiotherapy and nephrectomy. These receptors were taken from a woman in her fifties or sixties with renal cell carcinoma.

The CDR3 protein is CASKPATNEKLFF. CDR3 in DNA: TGTGCCAGCAAACCTGCAACTAATGAAAAACTGTTTTTT. V usage is TRBV2 and J usage is TRBJ1-4; no definite D call. Germline V lookup: CDR1 SNHLY, CDR2 FYNNEI. This CDR3 has 13 residues. V was pared by 7 bases and J by 0 bases, with 6 bases between.

The chain links TRBV10-3 to TRBJ2-7; 7 nucleotides line up with TRBD1. Germline loops: CDR1 ENHRY, CDR2 SYGVKD. V lost 4 bases to trimming and J lost 3 bases; unmatched junction nucleotides: 12. The CDR3 loop spans 16 amino acids. The CDR3 loop is CAISARQGETLYEQYF. CDR3 DNA sequence: TGTGCCATCAGTGCCCGACAGGGCGAGACTCTCTACGAGCAGTACTTC.

V is TRBV6-5 and J is TRBJ1-1, with 7 bases that match TRBD1. CDR3 length equals 16 residues. The trim removed 3 bases at V and 1 base at J, leaving 8 bases unmatched. Germline CDR1 reads MNHEY; CDR2 reads SVGAGI. CDR3 residues: CASSYSGTEKNTEAFF. Here the CDR3 DNA reads TGTGCCAGCAGTTATTCCGGGACAGAGAAGAACACTGAAGCTTTCTTT.

This clone was seen just once. The chain couples TRBV5-4 to TRBJ2-3; 7 positions match TRBD2. CDR3 length: 17 amino acids. J was trimmed by 2 bases and V by 0 bases; bases with no gene match: 9. Germline-derived CDR1 and CDR2 are SGHNT and YYREEE (reference sequence). The CDR3 reads CASSLGPWAGDTDTQYF. Here the CDR3 DNA reads TGTGCCAGCAGCTTGGGGCCCTGGGCGGGGGACACAGATACGCAGTATTTT.

The V gene is TRBV7-9, the J gene TRBJ1-2; D is perhaps TRBD1 (6 bases). CDR3 size: 14 residues. Germline V gives CDR1 SEHNR, CDR2 FQNEAQ (reference sequence). Trimming removed 3 bases from V and 6 bases from J, with 14 bases in between. CDR3 protein: CASSLNGGSDGYTF. The CDR3 region has the DNA TGTGCCAGCAGCTTGAATGGGGGCTCGGATGGCTACACCTTC. Looking up the rest from reference TRBV7-9 and TRBJ1-2 gives the full variable domain: DTGVSQNPRHKITKRGQNVTFRCDPISEHNRLYWYRQTLGQGPEFLTYFQNEAQLEKSRLLSDRFSAERPKGSFSTLEIQRTEQGDSAMYLCASSLNGGSDGYTFGSGTRLTVV.

The CDR3 reads CASSLAGITGELFF. Written as DNA, the CDR3 is TGTGCCAGCAGCTTGGCGGGAATCACCGGGGAGCTGTTTTTT. The chain joins TRBV5-4 to TRBJ2-2, with D tentatively TRBD2 (5 bases). Germline V CDR1 and CDR2: SGHNT, YYREEE (reference sequence). Trimming stripped 0 bases from V and 4 bases from J, with 7 bases between. CDR3 size: 14 residues. The variable domain in full, with the rest retrieved from reference TRBV5-4 and TRBJ2-2, is ETGVTQSPTHLIKTRGQQVTLRCSSQSGHNTVSWYQQALGQGPQFIFQYYREEENGRGNFPPRFSGLQFPNYSSELNVNALELDDSALYLCASSLAGITGELFFGEGSRLTVL.

The V and J genes are TRBV14 and TRBJ1-6; perhaps TRBD1 as D (6 bases). This CDR3 spans 15 amino acids. In germline, CDR1 is SGHDN, CDR2 FVKESK. V lost 1 base and J lost 10, with 14 bases in between. CDR3 protein: CASSQGRGVGSPLHF. The DNA for the CDR3 is TGTGCCAGCAGCCAAGGTAGGGGGGTAGGATCACCCCTCCACTTT.

The gene calls are TRBV19 and TRBJ2-5; tentatively, D is TRBD1 (6 bases). The V end lost 4 bases, the J end lost 3 bases, and 12 bases lay between the germline ends. The germline V gene encodes CDR1 LNHDA and CDR2 SQIVND (reference sequence). The CDR3 has 14 residues. The CDR3 protein is CASSKQGLEETQYF. CDR3 bases: TGTGCCAGTAGTAAACAGGGTTTGGAAGAGACCCAGTACTTC.

The CDR3 nucleotides read TGTGCCAGCAGCTTAGTTGGCCGCGAAGCTTTCTTT. It translates to CASSLVGREAFF. The J gene is TRBJ1-1, the V gene TRBV7-2; D uncertain. Trimming stripped 1 base from V and 8 bases from J, with 8 bases between. Germline CDR1 is SGHTA and CDR2 is FQGNSA. This CDR3 has 12 amino acids. Together with reference TRBV7-2 and TRBJ1-1, the CDR3 gives the full variable domain: GAGVSQSPSNKVTEKGKDVELRCDPISGHTALYWYRQSLGQGLEFLIYFQGNSAPDKSGLPSDRFSAERTGGSVSTLTIQRTQQEDSAVYLCASSLVGREAFFGQGTRLTVV.

As DNA, the CDR3 is TGTGCCAGCAGCCCGGTAGGGCGGGGGTCCTCCTACGAGCAGTACTTC. This sequence encodes CASSPVGRGSSYEQYF. The chain is built from TRBV11-2 and TRBJ2-7; 7 positions match TRBD2. Per germline, CDR1 SGHAT and CDR2 FQNNGV. The CDR3 totals 16 residues. The ends lost 5 bases at V and 0 bases at J; junction bases unmatched: 10.

The CDR3 is CAISGGNTIYF. Here the CDR3 DNA reads TGTGCCATCAGTGGTGGAAACACCATATATTTT. V usage is TRBV10-3 and J usage is TRBJ1-3, with D uncertain. CDR3 length equals 11 residues. Trimming left V 4 bases short and J 3 bases short, with 1 base between. Germline CDR1 reads ENHRY; CDR2 reads SYGVKD.

This sequence joins TRBV10-2 and TRBJ2-5; no firm D call. This CDR3 is built from 13 residues. The V gene's germline CDR1 is WSHSY and CDR2 SAAADI. Trimming pared 4 bases from V and 5 bases from J, leaving 11 bases between. CDR3 DNA sequence: TGCGCCAGCAGTGTTTTAGCTTCGGAGACCCAGTACTTC. It specifies CASSVLASETQYF.

This clone was counted once. The chain uses TRBV6-1 and TRBJ1-6, with a weak D call TRBD1 (6 bases). Germline-derived CDR1 and CDR2 are MNHNS and SASEGT. Trimming left V 7 bases short and J 5 bases short, with 15 bases between. CDR3 length: 15 residues. The CDR3 region has the DNA TGTGCCAGCATCAAACAGGGTAGTGATAATTCACCCCTCCACTTT. Protein product: CASIKQGSDNSPLHF.

V is TRBV7-2 and J is TRBJ2-5, with D possibly being TRBD1 (5 bases). The V end lost 2 bases, the J end lost 5 bases, and 18 bases lay between the germline ends. Germline values: CDR1 SGHTA, CDR2 FQGNSA. The CDR3 length is 16 residues. CDR3 region: CASSLMQGRGFETQYF. In DNA form, the CDR3 reads TGTGCCAGCAGCTTAATGCAGGGCCGAGGTTTTGAGACCCAGTACTTC.

This chain joins TRBV9 and TRBJ2-3; TRBD2 aligns across 10 bases. Germline V gives CDR1 SGDLS, CDR2 YYNGEE. The trim removed 0 bases at V and 7 bases at J, leaving 5 bases unmatched. The CDR3 loop spans 15 amino acids. CDR3 region: CASSVVLAGGHTQYF. The CDR3 nucleotides read TGTGCCAGCAGCGTAGTATTAGCGGGGGGTCATACGCAGTATTTT.

This chain connects TRBV7-8 to TRBJ1-2; D gene uncertain. This CDR3 region has 14 residues. V lost 2 bases, J lost 5 bases, and 12 bases lay in between. The germline V gene encodes CDR1 SGHVS and CDR2 FQNEAQ. CDR3 protein: CASSLQSSYYGYTF. The CDR3 region has the DNA TGTGCCAGCAGCTTACAGTCGTCCTATTATGGCTACACCTTC. Full variable domain (outside the CDR3, taken from reference TRBV7-8 and TRBJ1-2): GAGVSQSPRYKVAKRGQDVALRCDPISGHVSLFWYQQALGQGPEFLTYFQNEAQLDKSGLPSDRFFAERPEGSVSTLKIQRTQQEDSAVYLCASSLQSSYYGYTFGSGTRLTVV.

As concerns this clone: An end of the junction does not agree with germline; a read error may underlie this. The chain has TRBV7-7 and TRBJ1-4; perhaps TRBD1 as D (5 bases). This CDR3 is 14 amino acids long. The germline V gene encodes CDR1 SSHAT and CDR2 FNYEAQ (reference sequence). CDR3 protein: CASSPYGTGEKLFF. CDR3 bases: TGTGCTAGCAGCCCCTACGGCACAGGTGAAAAACTGTTTTTT.

The CDR3 sequence is CASSSVAGGRDEQYF. As DNA, the CDR3 is TGTGCCAGCAGCTCCGTAGCGGGGGGGCGCGACGAGCAGTACTTC. The genes are TRBV11-2 and TRBJ2-7, with 11 bases that match TRBD2. Germline V lookup: CDR1 SGHAT, CDR2 FQNNGV. Trimming cost V 4 bases and J 5 bases; bases outside gene matches: 7. CDR3 length: 15 amino acids.

The rearrangement links TRBV2 to TRBJ1-1; maybe TRBD1 (6 bases). Germline lookup yields CDR1 SNHLY and CDR2 FYNNEI. The CDR3 loop spans 14 amino acids. The germline V and J ends were trimmed by 9 bases and 0 bases, with 14 bases remaining between them. The CDR3: CASIGGRMNTEAFF. In DNA, the CDR3 is TGTGCCAGTATTGGGGGCCGCATGAACACTGAAGCTTTCTTT. The full variable domain, in which reference TRBV2 and TRBJ1-1 provide the parts outside the CDR3, is EPEVTQTPSHQVTQMGQEVILRCVPISNHLYFYWYRQILGQKVEFLVSFYNNEISEKSEIFDDQFSVERPDGSNFTLKIRSTKLEDSAMYFCASIGGRMNTEAFFGQGTRLTVV.

J is TRBJ2-7 and V is TRBV5-5; 9 bases match TRBD1. The CDR3 is made up of 16 amino acids. CDR1 SGHKS and CDR2 YYEKEE come from the germline V gene (reference sequence). V gave up 4 bases and J gave up 3 bases; unmatched junction bases: 11. The CDR3 loop is CASSHSGTGYFYEQYF. The CDR3 nucleotides read TGTGCCAGCAGCCACTCGGGGACAGGGTACTTCTACGAGCAGTACTTC.

V is TRBV7-6 and J is TRBJ1-1; 8 nucleotides match TRBD1. J lost 5 bases, V lost 5 bases, and 4 bases had no gene match. CDR1 is SGHVS, CDR2 FNYEAQ, per germline. The CDR3 sequence is 13 residues long. CDR3 nucleotides: TGTGCCAGCAGCCGCCGGACAGGGACTGAAGCTTTCTTT. It translates to CASSRRTGTEAFF.

This chain uses TRBV5-1 with TRBJ2-1, with 8 bases fitting TRBD2. The germline V gene has CDR1 SGHRS and CDR2 YFSETQ. With 5 bases clipped from V and 7 bases from J, the junction kept 11 bases outside the gene matches. The CDR3 is made up of 15 amino acids. CDR3 in amino acids: CASRTSGGWGNEQFF. Written as DNA, the CDR3 is TGCGCCAGCAGAACGAGCGGGGGCTGGGGAAATGAGCAGTTCTTC.

The chain couples TRBV5-1 to TRBJ2-7; a possible D gene is TRBD1 (5 bases). Looked up from germline, CDR1 is SGHRS and CDR2 is YFSETQ. The CDR3 runs to 16 residues. V was cut by 0 bases and J by 2 bases, with 15 bases left in between. The CDR3 protein is CASSLVAGLGAYEQYF. In DNA form, the CDR3 reads TGCGCCAGCAGCTTGGTGGCAGGGCTAGGGGCCTACGAGCAGTACTTC.

This chain joins TRBV7-9 and TRBJ2-7; D unresolved. Germline CDR1 is SEHNR and CDR2 is FQNEAQ (reference sequence). There are 14 residues in the CDR3. Trimming took 2 bases from V and 4 from J, leaving 12 bases between them. CDR3 region: CASSLMGFQYEQYF. The CDR3 nucleotides are TGTGCCAGCAGCTTAATGGGATTTCAATACGAGCAGTACTTC.

The chain recombines TRBV6-5 with TRBJ2-3, with D possibly called TRBD1 or TRBD2 (5 bases each). The V gene's germline CDR1 is MNHEY and CDR2 SVGAGI. V was shortened by 6 bases and J by 0 bases, with 13 bases between the two germline ends. The length of the CDR3 is 15 residues. CDR3 sequence reads: CASSRDVASTDTQYF. The CDR3 bases are TGTGCCAGCAGCCGGGACGTTGCTAGCACAGATACGCAGTATTTT.

The CDR3 nucleotides read TGTGCCAGCAGTCAAGGGACAGGGAGCAATCAGCCCCAGCATTTT. Translated, it gives CASSQGTGSNQPQHF. The rearrangement uses TRBV7-2 and TRBJ1-5; 9 bases are a match to TRBD1. Germline V CDR1 and CDR2: SGHTA, FQGNSA. The CDR3 has 15 residues. The V gene end was trimmed by 6 bases and the J gene end by 1 base; junction bases not matched to a gene: 4.

The CDR3 DNA is TGTGCCAGCAGCTTAACAGGCCCTTGGGACGAGCAGTACTTC. It yields the protein CASSLTGPWDEQYF. The V gene is TRBV7-3, the J gene TRBJ2-7; D not certain. This CDR3 has 14 residues. Germline-derived CDR1 and CDR2 are SGHTA and FQGTGA. The V gene lost 0 bases and the J gene lost 5 bases, with 11 bases spanning the gap. Looking up the rest from reference TRBV7-3 and TRBJ2-7 gives the full variable domain: GAGVSQTPSNKVTEKGKYVELRCDPISGHTALYWYRQSLGQGPEFLIYFQGTGAADDSGLPNDRFFAVRPEGSVSTLKIQRTERGDSAVYLCASSLTGPWDEQYFGPGTRLTVT.

The chain recombines TRBV7-3 with TRBJ2-7, with D perhaps given as TRBD1 or TRBD2 (5 bases each). Germline loops: CDR1 SGHTA, CDR2 FQGTGA. Trimming removed 10 bases at V and 4 bases at J, with 20 bases between. The length of the CDR3 is 14 residues. The CDR3 DNA reads TGTGCCACCTGCGGGCCTCCCGGGGCTTACGAGCAGTACTTC. Translation: CATCGPPGAYEQYF. Together with reference TRBV7-3 and TRBJ2-7, the CDR3 gives the full variable domain: GAGVSQTPSNKVTEKGKYVELRCDPISGHTALYWYRQSLGQGPEFLIYFQGTGAADDSGLPNDRFFAVRPEGSVSTLKIQRTERGDSAVYLCATCGPPGAYEQYFGPGTRLTVT.

About this clone itself: One end of the junction does not line up with germline, which may come from a read error. The V gene is TRBV18, the J gene TRBJ2-5, with 7 bases aligning to TRBD2. This CDR3 comprises 16 residues. The germline CDR1 and CDR2 sequences are KGHSH and LQKENI. In DNA form, the CDR3 reads TGTGCCAGCTCACCTTTGGGCGGGGGATCCCAAGAGACCCGGTACTTC. Translated, it gives CASSPLGGGSQETRYF.

V usage is TRBV6-5 and J usage is TRBJ2-7, with TRBD1 matching over 7 bases. Germline CDR1 is MNHEY and CDR2 is SVGAGI. The trim removed 2 bases at V and 3 bases at J, leaving 4 bases unmatched. The CDR3 runs to 14 residues. Here the CDR3 DNA reads TGTGCCAGCAGTTACGGACAGGAGTTCTACGAGCAGTACTTC. Translation gives CASSYGQEFYEQYF.